This T cell receptor beta chain is from a study of blood T cell repertoires in COVID-19. This CDR3 has 15 residues. Trimming shortened V by 2 bases and J by 0 bases, and 8 bases separated the two germline ends. Germline values: CDR1 MNHEY, CDR2 SMNVEV (reference sequence). Assay used: immunoSEQ multiplex PCR; TCRdb lists only in-frame clones, some missing. In the table there are 330,000 or so clones, 87% of which are singletons. This chain uses TRBV27 with TRBJ1-5; tentatively, D is TRBD1 (6 bases). This clonotype was sampled from a man between 25 and 39 years old with COVID-19, enrolled during active disease. Sequenced: peripheral blood. The CDR3 bases are TGTGCCAGCAGTTTAAGGACAGCTAGCAATCAGCCCCAGCATTTT. It is translated as CASSLRTASNQPQHF.